Reported below is one T cell receptor (beta chain). Assay: immunoSEQ multiplex PCR; the TCRdb copy retains only in-frame clones and omits some. Of 200,000 to 250,000 clones listed, approximately 86% are singletons. Seattle patient enrollment occurred during active infection, with longitudinal follow-up thereafter. Germline assignment: CDR1 LGHNA and CDR2 YNFKEQ. There are 17 residues in the CDR3. V lost 1 base to trimming and J lost 0 bases; unmatched junction nucleotides: 5. This entry is derived from a study of blood T cell repertoires in COVID-19. Whole-study context: The United States, Italy and Spain supplied acute and convalescent COVID-19 samples. Sample material is recorded as cDNA or gDNA derived from T cells, B-cell-depleted T cells, or PBMCs.

The sample was peripheral blood. This receptor was identified in a woman between 25 and 40 years old with COVID-19, enrolled during active disease. The genes are TRBV4-2 and TRBJ1-3; 8 bases agree with TRBD1. The CDR3 spells CASSQGGQVSSGNTIYF. In DNA, the CDR3 is TGTGCCAGCAGCCAAGGGGGACAGGTGAGCTCTGGAAACACCATATATTTT.